Listed below are T cell receptor beta chains from one sample, sequenced in a study of early stage breast cancer tumors. TCRdb's copy holds only in-frame clones and misses some; the assay was immunoSEQ multiplex PCR. The sample has about 9,900 clones; 64% are singletons. What was sequenced was breast tumor tissue. The receptors shown here come from a person aged 55-75 years with breast cancer. Each CDR3 is given with its conserved first and last residue. Each record gives: V gene, J gene, D gene, clone size, CDR3 protein, CDR3 DNA. D genes are given only for firm matches. Part of the rows lack a size; the others show once, few, many or a class for expanded clones.

V: TRBV25-1; J: TRBJ1-1; D: TRBD1; size: NA; CDR3: CASSLTGVNTEAFF; DNA: TGTGCCAGCAGTCTGACAGGGGTGAACACTGAAGCTTTCTTT
V: TRBV28; J: TRBJ2-3; D: TRBD1; size: few; CDR3: CASSYPGQGRHTQYF; DNA: TGTGCCAGCAGTTACCCCGGACAGGGAAGACATACGCAGTATTTT
V: TRBV6-1; J: TRBJ1-1; D: TRBD1; size: NA; CDR3: CASNDRATEAFF; DNA: TGTGCCAGCAATGACAGGGCCACTGAAGCTTTCTTT
V: TRBV28; J: TRBJ1-1; D: NA; size: NA; CDR3: CASSEHRDGAEAFF; DNA: TGTGCCAGCAGTGAGCACCGGGACGGGGCTGAAGCTTTCTTT
V: TRBV21-1; J: TRBJ1-6; D: NA; size: NA; CDR3: CASSKGRGTVVGSPLHF; DNA: TGTGCCAGCAGCAAAGGCAGAGGGACGGTGGTGGGTTCACCCCTCCACTTT
V: TRBV19; J: TRBJ2-2; D: TRBD2; size: NA; CDR3: CASTIAGITGELFF; DNA: TGTGCCAGTACAATAGCGGGAATCACCGGGGAGCTGTTTTTT
V: TRBV18; J: TRBJ1-4; D: NA; size: NA; CDR3: CASSFATNEKLFF; DNA: TGTGCCAGCTCCTTTGCAACTAATGAAAAACTGTTTTTT
V: TRBV7-9; J: TRBJ1-2; D: TRBD1; size: NA; CDR3: CASSLTSGQGGGYTF; DNA: TGTGCCAGCAGCCTCACTTCGGGACAGGGTGGTGGCTACACCTTC
V: TRBV5-1; J: TRBJ2-7; D: NA; size: NA; CDR3: CASSLEGSEQYF; DNA: TGCGCCAGCAGCTTAGAGGGATCCGAGCAGTACTTC
V: TRBV5-6; J: TRBJ2-1; D: NA; size: once; CDR3: CASSLGVEQFF; DNA: TGTGCCAGCAGCTTGGGGGTTGAGCAGTTCTTC
V: TRBV5-1; J: TRBJ1-2; D: TRBD1; size: once; CDR3: CASSFGQAPNYGYTF; DNA: TGCGCCAGCAGCTTTGGACAGGCGCCTAACTATGGCTACACCTTC
V: TRBV7-2; J: TRBJ1-1; D: NA; size: NA; CDR3: CASSPRPGAGREAFF; DNA: TGTGCCAGCAGCCCCCGCCCCGGGGCAGGACGTGAAGCTTTCTTT
V: TRBV4-2; J: TRBJ2-5; D: NA; size: NA; CDR3: CASSQTDWETQYF; DNA: TGTGCCAGCAGCCAGACGGACTGGGAGACCCAGTACTTC
V: TRBV28; J: TRBJ1-2; D: NA; size: NA; CDR3: CASSRGAGANYGYTF; DNA: TGTGCCAGCAGTAGGGGGGCGGGGGCTAACTATGGCTACACCTTC
V: TRBV5-6; J: TRBJ1-6; D: NA; size: large; CDR3: CASSVPLGSYNSPLHF; DNA: TGTGCCAGCAGCGTTCCCCTGGGCTCCTATAATTCACCCCTCCACTTT
V: TRBV7-4; J: TRBJ1-5; D: TRBD1; size: few; CDR3: CASSLTTGGAVNQPQHF; DNA: TGTGCCAGCAGCCTCACTACAGGGGGCGCGGTCAATCAGCCCCAGCATTTT
V: TRBV5-4; J: TRBJ2-2; D: TRBD1; size: large; CDR3: CASSRMTGFTGELFF; DNA: TGTGCCAGCAGTCGAATGACAGGGTTCACCGGGGAGCTGTTTTTT
V: TRBV7-3; J: TRBJ2-6; D: NA; size: NA; CDR3: CASSLLSSGANVLTF; DNA: TGTGCCAGCAGCTTATTGAGCTCTGGGGCCAACGTCCTGACTTTC
V: TRBV7-9; J: TRBJ1-3; D: TRBD1; size: NA; CDR3: CASSRTGGSSGNTIYF; DNA: TGTGCCAGCAGCCGGACAGGGGGTTCCAGTGGAAACACCATATATTTT
V: TRBV30; J: TRBJ1-2; D: TRBD1; size: NA; CDR3: CAWSVGGTGKLGGYTF; DNA: TGTGCCTGGAGTGTAGGAGGGACAGGGAAATTGGGTGGCTACACCTTC
V: TRBV9; J: TRBJ2-7; D: TRBD1; size: once; CDR3: CASSTGDSPYEQYF; DNA: TGTGCCAGCAGCACCGGGGACAGTCCCTACGAGCAGTACTTC
V: TRBV6-1; J: TRBJ2-2; D: NA; size: few; CDR3: CASSVLATNTGELFF; DNA: TGTGCCAGCAGTGTCCTAGCAACGAACACCGGGGAGCTGTTTTTT
V: TRBV4-1; J: TRBJ2-7; D: NA; size: few; CDR3: CASSQLTSYEQYF; DNA: TGCGCCAGCAGCCAACTAACTAGTTACGAGCAGTACTTC
V: TRBV28; J: TRBJ1-1; D: NA; size: once; CDR3: CASSFPLRGLNTEAFF; DNA: TGTGCCAGCAGTTTCCCGCTTCGGGGGTTGAACACTGAAGCTTTCTTT
V: TRBV7-9; J: TRBJ2-1; D: TRBD1; size: once; CDR3: CASSARRGFSSYNEQFF; DNA: TGTGCCAGCAGCGCCCGCAGGGGGTTCAGCTCCTACAATGAGCAGTTCTTC
V: TRBV2; J: TRBJ1-6; D: NA; size: NA; CDR3: CASNLGSSYNSPLHF; DNA: TGTGCCAGCAACTTAGGGTCCTCCTATAATTCACCCCTCCACTTT
V: TRBV19; J: TRBJ1-1; D: NA; size: NA; CDR3: CASSTFFRTEAFF; DNA: TGTGCCAGTAGTACCTTTTTCAGGACTGAAGCTTTCTTT
V: TRBV11-2; J: TRBJ2-1; D: TRBD2; size: NA; CDR3: CASSLGLAGRNEQFF; DNA: TGTGCCAGCAGCTTAGGACTAGCGGGACGCAATGAGCAGTTCTTC
V: TRBV16; J: TRBJ1-4; D: NA; size: NA; CDR3: CASSQFHLLSTNEKLFF; DNA: TGTGCCAGCAGCCAATTTCACCTACTTTCAACTAATGAAAAACTGTTTTTT
V: TRBV28; J: TRBJ1-4; D: NA; size: large; CDR3: CASSYKKGKEKLFF; DNA: TGTGCCAGCAGTTATAAGAAGGGGAAGGAAAAACTGTTTTTT
V: TRBV27; J: TRBJ1-2; D: TRBD1; size: NA; CDR3: CASSSLTGVIYGYTF; DNA: TGTGCCAGCAGTTCCCTGACAGGGGTCATATATGGCTACACCTTC